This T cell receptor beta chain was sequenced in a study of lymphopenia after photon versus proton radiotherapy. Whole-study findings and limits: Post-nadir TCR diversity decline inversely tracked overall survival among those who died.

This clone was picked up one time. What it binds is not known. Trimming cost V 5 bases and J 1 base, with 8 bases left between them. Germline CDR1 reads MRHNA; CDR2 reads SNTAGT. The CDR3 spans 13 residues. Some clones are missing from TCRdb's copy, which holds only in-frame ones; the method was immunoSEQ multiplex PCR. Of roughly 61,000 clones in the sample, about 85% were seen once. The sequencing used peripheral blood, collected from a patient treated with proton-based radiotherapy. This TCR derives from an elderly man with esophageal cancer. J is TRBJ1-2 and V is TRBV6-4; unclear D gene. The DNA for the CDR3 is TGTGCCAGCAGTCAAGGCTTTAACTATGGCTACACCTTC. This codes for CASSQGFNYGYTF.